This T cell receptor (beta chain) originates from a study of glioma-infiltrating T cells after dendritic cell vaccination. The immunoSEQ assay amplified TCRB CDR3 from up to 2 ug DNA. The repertoire was sequenced with immunoSEQ multiplex PCR; TCRdb's copy has only in-frame clones and lacks some. Of approximately 100,000 clones listed, roughly four fifths are singletons. Regarding the study as a whole: Only a small number of patients had complete blood and tumor samples.

For this clone: Its antigen is unidentified.

V was pared by 3 bases and J by 1 base, with 12 bases between. The CDR3 consists of 15 residues. From germline, CDR1 is LNHDA and CDR2 SQIVND (reference sequence). The source material was blood, sampled before dendritic cell vaccination. This chain uses TRBV19 with TRBJ1-1, with no clear D. The receptor comes from a human donor with glioblastoma. CDR3 region: CASSIITGGNTEAFF. The CDR3 region has the DNA TGTGCCAGTAGTATCATTACGGGAGGGAACACTGAAGCTTTCTTT.